The rows below give T cell receptor beta chains drawn from one sample of a study of T cells in Graves' hyperthyroidism and ophthalmopathy. TCRdb re-analysed the multiplex PCR reads in MiXCR, keeping a single row per CDR3 protein. The sample shows 600,000 to 700,000 distinct CDR3 sequences, 14% to 15% of them seen only once. Sequencing used blood. The receptors here all came from a woman aged 40 to 55 with Graves' ophthalmopathy. Each CDR3 is given with its conserved first and last residue. A D gene is named only where the DNA matches it firmly. Clone size is not always given. Where it is, it says once, few, many or a class for expanded clones.

>.|.|TRBV2|TRBJ2-7
CASSRRGLNEQYF
TGTGCCAGCAGCCGCAGGGGTTTAAACGAGCAGTACTTC
>.|few|TRBV7-2|TRBJ2-7
CASSVTEGHEQYF
TGTGCCAGCAGCGTAACGGAGGGGCATGAGCAGTACTTC
>.|.|TRBV12-3/TRBV12-4|TRBJ1-2
CASSRGGWDGYTF
TGTGCCAGCAGCCGAGGGGGTTGGGATGGCTACACCTTC
>.|.|TRBV4-1|TRBJ1-6
CASSQDVGDSPLHF
TGCGCCAGCAGCCAAGATGTAGGAGATTCACCCCTCCACTTT
>.|many|TRBV12-3/TRBV12-4|TRBJ1-6
CASSSQGSGSPLHF
TGTGCCAGCAGTTCCCAGGGGAGTGGTTCACCCCTCCACTTT
>TRBD1|many|TRBV7-9|TRBJ2-7
CASSLGDSFSYEQYF
TGTGCCAGCAGCTTAGGGGACAGCTTTTCCTACGAGCAGTACTTC
>.|many|TRBV15|TRBJ1-5
CATSRTDVNQPQHF
TGTGCCACCAGCAGGACGGACGTCAATCAGCCCCAGCATTTT
>.|many|TRBV7-2|TRBJ1-1
CASSLIVGAEAFF
TGTGCCAGCAGCTTAATTGTGGGAGCTGAAGCTTTCTTT
>TRBD1|.|TRBV6-1|TRBJ2-2
CASATGVTNTGELFF
TGTGCCAGTGCGACAGGGGTGACGAACACCGGGGAGCTGTTTTTT
>.|many|TRBV28|TRBJ1-1
CASSRPGSGAFF
TGTGCCAGCTCGCGACCGGGGTCAGGAGCTTTCTTT
>TRBD2|.|TRBV29-1|TRBJ2-5
CSVEGTSDSRETQYF
TGCAGCGTTGAAGGGACTAGCGATTCCAGGGAGACCCAGTACTTC
>.|.|TRBV11-2|TRBJ1-2
CASSLVGSYGYTF
TGTGCCAGCAGCTTAGTGGGCAGCTATGGCTACACCTTC
>TRBD2|.|TRBV30|TRBJ2-2
CAWIGKGLAGGEGELFF
TGTGCCTGGATTGGAAAGGGACTAGCGGGAGGGGAAGGGGAGCTGTTTTTT
>.|many|TRBV12-3/TRBV12-4|TRBJ2-2
CASREGDAGELFF
TGTGCCAGCAGAGAGGGGGACGCCGGGGAGCTGTTTTTT
>TRBD2|many|TRBV12-3/TRBV12-4|TRBJ2-3
CASRTSDTDTQYF
TGTGCCAGCCGGACTAGCGACACAGATACGCAGTATTTT
>TRBD1|.|TRBV12-3/TRBV12-4|TRBJ1-5
CASSLEDRAPWPQHF
TGTGCCAGCAGTTTAGAGGACAGGGCCCCGTGGCCCCAGCATTTT
>.|many|TRBV28|TRBJ2-5
CASSFILAETQYF
TGTGCCAGCAGTTTTATCCTAGCAGAGACCCAGTACTTC
>TRBD2|many|TRBV6-2/TRBV6-3|TRBJ2-3
CASRRRTSGTTDTQYF
TGTGCCAGCAGAAGGCGGACTAGCGGTACCACAGATACGCAGTATTTT
>.|.|TRBV12-5|TRBJ2-5
CASGPPSSGAQETQYF
TGTGCTAGTGGTCCACCATCATCGGGAGCCCAAGAGACCCAGTACTTC
>TRBD1|many|TRBV4-3|TRBJ2-5
CASSQYDRGETQYF
TGCGCCAGCAGCCAATATGACAGGGGCGAGACCCAGTACTTC
>.|many|TRBV29-1|TRBJ1-1
CSVESGPQAFF
TGCAGCGTTGAGTCGGGACCTCAAGCTTTCTTT
>.|.|TRBV12-3/TRBV12-4|TRBJ1-5
CASSSRLDSNQPQHF
TGTGCCAGCAGTTCCCGGTTGGATAGCAATCAGCCCCAGCATTTT
>.|many|TRBV19|TRBJ1-3
CASMVGNTIYF
TGTGCCAGTATGGTCGGAAACACCATATATTTT
>TRBD1|many|TRBV6-1|TRBJ1-3
CASSQGQGAGNTIYF
TGTGCCAGCAGCCAGGGACAGGGGGCTGGAAACACCATATATTTT
>TRBD1|many|TRBV19|TRBJ2-2
CASRTGIFVGELFF
TGTGCCTCAAGGACAGGGATCTTTGTCGGGGAGCTGTTTTTT
>TRBD1|.|TRBV7-2|TRBJ2-5
CASSLEAGQGQETQYF
TGTGCCAGCAGCTTAGAGGCGGGACAGGGCCAAGAGACCCAGTACTTC
>.|many|TRBV20-1|TRBJ1-1
CSAMDQVTEAFF
TGCAGTGCTATGGACCAGGTCACTGAAGCTTTCTTT
>.|few|TRBV28|TRBJ2-2
CASSPQRVRGTGELFF
TGTGCCAGCAGCCCCCAAAGGGTCCGGGGCACCGGGGAGCTGTTTTTT
>.|many|TRBV6-5|TRBJ2-2
CASRFTGELFF
TGTGCCAGCAGATTCACCGGGGAGCTGTTTTTT
>TRBD1|many|TRBV6-2/TRBV6-3|TRBJ1-1
CASSLGTATEAFF
TGTGCCAGCAGCCTCGGGACAGCTACTGAAGCTTTCTTT
>TRBD2|.|TRBV5-1|TRBJ2-4
CASSFGPSGNLAKNIQYF
TGCGCCAGCAGCTTTGGGCCTAGCGGAAACCTAGCCAAAAACATTCAGTACTTC
>TRBD2|.|TRBV12-3/TRBV12-4|TRBJ2-7
CASSWRGRVTYEQYF
TGTGCCAGCAGTTGGCGGGGGAGGGTAACCTACGAGCAGTACTTC
>.|.|TRBV6-1|TRBJ1-5
CASSRDRPGQPQHF
TGTGCCAGCAGCCGTGACAGGCCGGGGCAGCCCCAGCATTTT
>.|many|TRBV12-3/TRBV12-4|TRBJ2-4
CASSAGTRVVKNIQYF
TGTGCCAGCAGCGCCGGGACAAGGGTAGTCAAAAACATTCAGTACTTC
>.|many|TRBV6-2/TRBV6-3|TRBJ2-7
CASSYEGTGYEQYF
TGTGCCAGCAGTTACGAGGGGACCGGCTACGAGCAGTACTTC
>.|few|TRBV28|TRBJ2-5
CASSPLTARVEETQYF
TGTGCCAGCAGTCCCCTGACAGCCAGGGTGGAAGAGACCCAGTACTTC